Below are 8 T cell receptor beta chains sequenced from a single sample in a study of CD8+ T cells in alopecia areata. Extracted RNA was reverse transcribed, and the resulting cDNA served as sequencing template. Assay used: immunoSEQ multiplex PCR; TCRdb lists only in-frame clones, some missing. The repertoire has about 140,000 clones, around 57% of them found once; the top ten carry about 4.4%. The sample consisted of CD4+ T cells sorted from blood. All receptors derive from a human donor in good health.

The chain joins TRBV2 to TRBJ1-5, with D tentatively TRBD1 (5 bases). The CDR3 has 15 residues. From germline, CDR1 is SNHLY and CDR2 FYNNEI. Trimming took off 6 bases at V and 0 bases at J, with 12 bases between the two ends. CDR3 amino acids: CASSTGHNSNQPQHF. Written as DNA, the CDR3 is TGTGCCAGCAGCACCGGACACAATAGCAATCAGCCCCAGCATTTT.

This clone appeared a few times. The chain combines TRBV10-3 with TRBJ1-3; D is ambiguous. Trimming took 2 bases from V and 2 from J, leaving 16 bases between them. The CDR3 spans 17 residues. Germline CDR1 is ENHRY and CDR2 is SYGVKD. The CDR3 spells CAISEVRGLGTGNTIYF. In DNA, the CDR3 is TGTGCCATCAGTGAGGTACGAGGCCTAGGCACTGGAAACACCATATATTTT.

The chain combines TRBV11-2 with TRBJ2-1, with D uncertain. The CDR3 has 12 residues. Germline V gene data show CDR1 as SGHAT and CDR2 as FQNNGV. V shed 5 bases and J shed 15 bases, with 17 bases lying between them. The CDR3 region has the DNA TGTGCCAGCAGCCCACGCCTCCTCGGTCGGTTCTTC. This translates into CASSPRLLGRFF.

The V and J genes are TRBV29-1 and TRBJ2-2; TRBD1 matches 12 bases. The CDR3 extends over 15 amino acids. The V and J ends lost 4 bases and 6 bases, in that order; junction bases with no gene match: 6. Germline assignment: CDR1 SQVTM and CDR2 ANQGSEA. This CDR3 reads CSVGLGQGAAGELFF. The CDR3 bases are TGCAGCGTTGGCCTGGGACAGGGGGCTGCCGGGGAGCTGTTTTTT.

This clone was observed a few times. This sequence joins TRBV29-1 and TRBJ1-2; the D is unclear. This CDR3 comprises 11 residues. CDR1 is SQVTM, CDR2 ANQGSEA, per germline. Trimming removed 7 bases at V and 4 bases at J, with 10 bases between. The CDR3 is CSAEGSYGYTF. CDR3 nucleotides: TGCAGCGCCGAGGGATCCTATGGCTACACCTTC. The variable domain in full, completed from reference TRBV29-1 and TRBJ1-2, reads SAVISQKPSRDICQRGTSLTIQCQVDSQVTMMFWYRQQPGQSLTLIATANQGSEATYESGFVIDKFPISRPNLTFSTLTVSNMSPEDSSIYLCSAEGSYGYTFGSGTRLTVV.

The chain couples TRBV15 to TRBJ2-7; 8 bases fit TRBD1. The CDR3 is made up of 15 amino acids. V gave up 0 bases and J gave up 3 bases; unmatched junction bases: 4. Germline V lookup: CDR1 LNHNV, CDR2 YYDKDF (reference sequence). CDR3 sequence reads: CATSRDLGQVYEQYF. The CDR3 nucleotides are TGTGCCACCAGCAGAGATTTGGGACAGGTCTACGAGCAGTACTTC.

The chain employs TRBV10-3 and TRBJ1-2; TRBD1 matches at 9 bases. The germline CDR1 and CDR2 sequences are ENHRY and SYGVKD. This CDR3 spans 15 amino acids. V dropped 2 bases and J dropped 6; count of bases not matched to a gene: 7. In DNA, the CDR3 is TGTGCCATCAGTGAGACAGGGGGCGTTGGAGATGGCTACACCTTC. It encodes CAISETGGVGDGYTF.

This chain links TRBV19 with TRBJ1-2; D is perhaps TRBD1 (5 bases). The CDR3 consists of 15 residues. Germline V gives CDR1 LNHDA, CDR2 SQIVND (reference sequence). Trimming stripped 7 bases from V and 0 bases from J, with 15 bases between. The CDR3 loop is CASNTGLLANYGYTF. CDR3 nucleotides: TGTGCCAGTAATACGGGGCTCCTAGCTAACTATGGCTACACCTTC.